Described below is a single T cell receptor (beta chain) sequence and its context. Those who donated, Caucasian adults without exception, all lived in Nashville, Tennessee. Negatively enriched CD4+ T cells were divided by CD45RA into naive and memory. These data are taken from a study of shared clonotypes between healthy human individuals. Some 30,000 T cell genomes, or approximately 0.2 ug DNA, went into the sorted-subset replicate PCRs. Produced via immunoSEQ multiplex PCR; TCRdb's table is partial and in-frame only. The sample comprises a few hundred thousand clones, more than 95% of which are singletons, and 0.057% rests with the top ten. Germline CDR1 SGHVS, CDR2 FQNEAQ. The CDR3 is made up of 17 amino acids. Germline trimming cut 2 bases from V and 4 bases from J; bases unmatched to any gene: 8.

The specimen sequenced was naive CD4+ T cells sorted from blood. The subset is: CD45RA+ positively selected. V and J are TRBV7-8 and TRBJ2-2, with TRBD1 identical over 9 bases. This clonotype was obtained from a woman younger than 45 in good health. The CDR3 nucleotides read TGTGCCAGCAGCTTACGGGACAGGGTTGCGATCACCGGGGAGCTGTTTTTT. Translation gives CASSLRDRVAITGELFF.